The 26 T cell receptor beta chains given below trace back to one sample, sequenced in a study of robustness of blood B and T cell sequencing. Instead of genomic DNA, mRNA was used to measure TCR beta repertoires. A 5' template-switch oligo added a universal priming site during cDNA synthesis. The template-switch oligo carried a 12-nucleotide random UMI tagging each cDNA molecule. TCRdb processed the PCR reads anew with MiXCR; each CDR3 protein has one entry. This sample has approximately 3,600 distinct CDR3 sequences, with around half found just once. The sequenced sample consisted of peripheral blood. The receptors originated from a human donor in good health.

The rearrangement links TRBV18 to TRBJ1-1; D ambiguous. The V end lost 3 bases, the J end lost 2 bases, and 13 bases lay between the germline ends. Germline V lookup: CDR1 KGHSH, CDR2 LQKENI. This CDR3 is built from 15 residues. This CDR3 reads CASSPLKLGNTEAFF. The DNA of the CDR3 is TGTGCCAGCTCACCTCTTAAGCTCGGCAACACTGAAGCTTTCTTT.

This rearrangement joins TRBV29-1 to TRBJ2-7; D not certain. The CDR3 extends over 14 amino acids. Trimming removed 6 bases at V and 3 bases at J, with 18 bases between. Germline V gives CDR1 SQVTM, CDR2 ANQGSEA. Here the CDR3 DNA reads TGCAGCGTAAAAGAGCCGCGGACCGACTACGAGCAGTACTTC. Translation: CSVKEPRTDYEQYF.

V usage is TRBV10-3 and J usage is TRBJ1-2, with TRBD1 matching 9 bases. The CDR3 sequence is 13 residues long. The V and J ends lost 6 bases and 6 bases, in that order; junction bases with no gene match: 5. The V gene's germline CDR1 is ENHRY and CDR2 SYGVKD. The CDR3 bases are TGTGCCATCAGACAGGGGGCCGTGGATGGCTACACCTTC. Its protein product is CAIRQGAVDGYTF.

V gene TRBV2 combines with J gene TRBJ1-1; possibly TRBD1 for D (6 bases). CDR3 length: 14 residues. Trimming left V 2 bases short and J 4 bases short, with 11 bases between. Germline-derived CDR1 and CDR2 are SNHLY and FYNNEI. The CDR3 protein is CASSETGRSTEAFF. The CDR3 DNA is TGTGCCAGCAGTGAAACAGGGAGGAGCACTGAAGCTTTCTTT.

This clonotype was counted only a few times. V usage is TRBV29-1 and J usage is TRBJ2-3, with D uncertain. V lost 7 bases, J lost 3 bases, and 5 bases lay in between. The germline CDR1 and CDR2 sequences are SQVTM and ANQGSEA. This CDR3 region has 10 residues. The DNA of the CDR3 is TGCAGCGCTCGAACAGATACGCAGTATTTT. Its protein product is CSARTDTQYF.

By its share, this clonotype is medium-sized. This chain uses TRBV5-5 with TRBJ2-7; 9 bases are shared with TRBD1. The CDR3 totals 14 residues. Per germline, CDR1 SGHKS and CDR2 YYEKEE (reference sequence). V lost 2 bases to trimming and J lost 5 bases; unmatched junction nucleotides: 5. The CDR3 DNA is TGTGCCAGCAGCTTTCCGGGACAGGGTAACGAGCAGTACTTC. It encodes CASSFPGQGNEQYF.

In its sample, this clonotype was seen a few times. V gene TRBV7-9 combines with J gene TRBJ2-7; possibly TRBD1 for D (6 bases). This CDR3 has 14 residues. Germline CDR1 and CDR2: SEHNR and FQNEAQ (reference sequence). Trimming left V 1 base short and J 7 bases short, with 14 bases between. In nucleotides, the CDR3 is TGTGCCAGCAGCTTAGGCCAGGGGATGGGAGAGCAGTACTTC. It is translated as CASSLGQGMGEQYF.

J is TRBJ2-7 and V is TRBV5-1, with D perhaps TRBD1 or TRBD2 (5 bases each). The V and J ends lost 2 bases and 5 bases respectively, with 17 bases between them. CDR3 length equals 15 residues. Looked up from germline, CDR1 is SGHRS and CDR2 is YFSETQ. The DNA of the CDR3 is TGCGCCAGCAGCTTCGGTGGTTGGGGGTTCGACGAGCAGTACTTC. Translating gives CASSFGGWGFDEQYF. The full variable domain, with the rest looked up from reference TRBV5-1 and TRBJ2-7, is KAGVTQTPRYLIKTRGQQVTLSCSPISGHRSVSWYQQTPGQGLQFLFEYFSETQRNKGNFPGRFSGRQFSNSRSEMNVSTLELGDSALYLCASSFGGWGFDEQYFGPGTRLTVT.

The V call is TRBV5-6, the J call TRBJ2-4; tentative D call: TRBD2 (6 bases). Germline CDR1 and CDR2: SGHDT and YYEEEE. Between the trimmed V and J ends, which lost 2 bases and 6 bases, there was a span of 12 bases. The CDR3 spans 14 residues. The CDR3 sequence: CASSFSGVLNIQYF. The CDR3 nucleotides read TGTGCCAGCAGCTTTTCGGGGGTTCTAAACATTCAGTACTTC.

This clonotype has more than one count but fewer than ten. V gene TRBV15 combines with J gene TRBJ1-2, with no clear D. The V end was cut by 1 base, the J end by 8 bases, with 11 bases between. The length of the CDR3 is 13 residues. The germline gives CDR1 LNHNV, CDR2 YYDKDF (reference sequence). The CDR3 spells CATSRGGTNGYTF. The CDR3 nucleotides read TGTGCCACCAGCAGAGGAGGAACCAACGGCTACACCTTC.

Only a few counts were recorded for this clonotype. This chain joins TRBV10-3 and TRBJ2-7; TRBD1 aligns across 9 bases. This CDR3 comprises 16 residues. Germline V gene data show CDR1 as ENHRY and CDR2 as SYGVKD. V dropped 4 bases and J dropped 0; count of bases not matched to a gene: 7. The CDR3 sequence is CAISGTGTGSSYEQYF. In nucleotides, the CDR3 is TGTGCCATCAGTGGTACCGGGACAGGGAGCTCCTACGAGCAGTACTTC.

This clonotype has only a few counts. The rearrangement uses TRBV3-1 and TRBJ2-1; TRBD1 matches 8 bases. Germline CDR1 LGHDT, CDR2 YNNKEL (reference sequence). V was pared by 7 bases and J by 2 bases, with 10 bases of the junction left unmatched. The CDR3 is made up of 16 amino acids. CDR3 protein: CASTLTGDGAYNEQFF. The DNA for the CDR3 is TGTGCCAGCACCCTGACAGGGGATGGTGCCTACAATGAGCAGTTCTTC.

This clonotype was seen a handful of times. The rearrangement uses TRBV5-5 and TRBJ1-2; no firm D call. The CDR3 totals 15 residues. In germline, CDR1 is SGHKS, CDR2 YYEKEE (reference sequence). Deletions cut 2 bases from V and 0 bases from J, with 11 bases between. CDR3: CASSFLLLPNYGYTF. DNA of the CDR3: TGTGCCAGCAGCTTTCTCTTACTTCCTAACTATGGCTACACCTTC. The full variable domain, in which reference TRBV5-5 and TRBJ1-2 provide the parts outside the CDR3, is DAGVTQSPTHLIKTRGQQVTLRCSPISGHKSVSWYQQVLGQGPQFIFQYYEKEERGRGNFPDRFSARQFPNYSSELNVNALLLGDSALYLCASSFLLLPNYGYTFGSGTRLTVV.

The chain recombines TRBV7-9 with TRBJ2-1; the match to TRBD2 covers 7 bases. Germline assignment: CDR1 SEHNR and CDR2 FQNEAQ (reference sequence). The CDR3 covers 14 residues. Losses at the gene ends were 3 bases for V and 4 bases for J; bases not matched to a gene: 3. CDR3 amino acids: CASSFYGGYNEQFF. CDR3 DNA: TGTGCCAGCAGCTTTTACGGGGGGTACAATGAGCAGTTCTTC.

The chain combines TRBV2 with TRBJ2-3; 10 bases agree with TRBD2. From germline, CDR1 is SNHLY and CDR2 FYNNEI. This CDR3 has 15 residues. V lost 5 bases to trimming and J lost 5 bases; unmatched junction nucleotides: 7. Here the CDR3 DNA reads TGTGCCAGCAGTCCAGAGCGGGGGGGCGGAGATACGCAGTATTTT. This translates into CASSPERGGGDTQYF.

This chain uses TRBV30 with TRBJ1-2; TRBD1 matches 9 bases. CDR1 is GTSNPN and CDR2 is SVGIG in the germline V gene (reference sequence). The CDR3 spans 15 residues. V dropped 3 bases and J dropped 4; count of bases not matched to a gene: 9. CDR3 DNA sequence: TGTGCCTGGAGGCTACAGGGGGCGCGGGGCTATGGCTACACCTTC. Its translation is CAWRLQGARGYGYTF.

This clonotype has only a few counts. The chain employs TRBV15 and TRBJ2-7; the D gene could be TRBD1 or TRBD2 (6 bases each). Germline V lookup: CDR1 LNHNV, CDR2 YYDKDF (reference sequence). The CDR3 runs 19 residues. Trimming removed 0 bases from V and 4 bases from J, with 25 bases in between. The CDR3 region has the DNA TGTGCCACCAGCAGAGATTCCGGAGAGGGGGGCCCCTTCGCTTACGAGCAGTACTTC. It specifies CATSRDSGEGGPFAYEQYF.

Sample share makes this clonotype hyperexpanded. The DNA for the CDR3 is TGCAGTGCTAGGGTAGGGCCGCACACTGAAGCTTTCTTT. It specifies CSARVGPHTEAFF. The rearrangement uses TRBV20-1 and TRBJ1-1; D unresolved. Germline V CDR1 and CDR2: DFQATT, SNEGSKA (reference sequence). Trimming cost V 3 bases and J 3 bases, with 11 bases left between them. The CDR3 has 13 residues.

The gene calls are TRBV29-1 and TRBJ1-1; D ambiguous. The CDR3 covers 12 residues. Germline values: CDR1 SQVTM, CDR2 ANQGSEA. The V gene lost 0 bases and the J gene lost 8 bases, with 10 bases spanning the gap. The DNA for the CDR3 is TGCAGCGTTGAAGATAGCCCTCCGGAAGCTTTCTTT. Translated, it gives CSVEDSPPEAFF.

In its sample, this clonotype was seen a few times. CDR3: CASSQDAGGREQYF. DNA for the CDR3: TGTGCCAGCAGCCAAGATGCAGGGGGGCGTGAGCAGTACTTC. The chain links TRBV3-1 to TRBJ2-7, with D perhaps TRBD1 (7 bases). The ends were cut back, 0 bases at V and 7 bases at J, with 13 bases in the middle. Germline CDR1 LGHDT, CDR2 YNNKEL (reference sequence). CDR3 length: 14 residues.

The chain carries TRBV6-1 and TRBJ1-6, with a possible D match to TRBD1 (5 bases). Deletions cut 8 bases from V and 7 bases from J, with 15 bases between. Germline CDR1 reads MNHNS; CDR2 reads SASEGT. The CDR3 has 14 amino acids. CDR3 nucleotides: TGTGCCAGCTGGTTAGGGGTTGGCAATTCACCCCTCCACTTT. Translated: CASWLGVGNSPLHF.

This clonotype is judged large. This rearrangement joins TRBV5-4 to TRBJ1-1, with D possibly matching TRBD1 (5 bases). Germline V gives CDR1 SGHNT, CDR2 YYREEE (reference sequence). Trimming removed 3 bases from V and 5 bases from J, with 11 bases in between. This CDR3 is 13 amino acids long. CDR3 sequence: CASSSRGGTEAFF. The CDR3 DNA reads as TGTGCCAGCAGCTCCCGGGGGGGTACTGAAGCTTTCTTT.

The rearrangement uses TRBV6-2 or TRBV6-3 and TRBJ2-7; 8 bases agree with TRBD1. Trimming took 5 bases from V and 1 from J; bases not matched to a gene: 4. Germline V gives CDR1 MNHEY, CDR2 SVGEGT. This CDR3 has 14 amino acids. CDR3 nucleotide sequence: TGTGCCAGCAGTCTTTGGACAGGGTCCTACGAGCAGTACTTC. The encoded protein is CASSLWTGSYEQYF.

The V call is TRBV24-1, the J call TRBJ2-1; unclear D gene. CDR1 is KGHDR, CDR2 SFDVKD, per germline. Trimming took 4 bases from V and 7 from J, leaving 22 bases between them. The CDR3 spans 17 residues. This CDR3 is CATSDPSIGNRANEQFF. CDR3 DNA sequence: TGTGCCACCAGTGACCCCTCCATAGGTAATCGGGCGAATGAGCAGTTCTTC.

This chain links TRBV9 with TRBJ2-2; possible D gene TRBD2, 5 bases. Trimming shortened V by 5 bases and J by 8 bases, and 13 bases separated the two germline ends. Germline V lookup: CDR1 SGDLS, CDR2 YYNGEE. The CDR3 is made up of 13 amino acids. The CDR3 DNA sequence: TGTGCCAGCAGTCCACTAGTTGCGGGGGAGCTGTTTTTT. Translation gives CASSPLVAGELFF.

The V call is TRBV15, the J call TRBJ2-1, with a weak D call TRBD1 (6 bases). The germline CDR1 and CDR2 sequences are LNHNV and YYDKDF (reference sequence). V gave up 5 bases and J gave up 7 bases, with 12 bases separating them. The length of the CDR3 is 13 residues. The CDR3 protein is CATSLNRVNEQFF. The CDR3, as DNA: TGTGCCACCAGCCTCAACAGGGTTAATGAGCAGTTCTTC.